A selection of T cell receptor beta chains follows, all from one sample in a study of identical twins. TCRdb reprocessed the 5' RACE reads via MiXCR and lists one record per CDR3 protein. The sample carries a few hundred thousand distinct CDR3 sequences, about 24% recorded once. The sample was also reused in another study, on T cells expressing NK-cell markers.

The sample taken for sequencing was CD4+ T cells sorted from blood. These receptors all stem from a woman aged 18-35 years in good health. The CDR3 runs from the conserved cysteine through the conserved F or W. The order of the fields is D gene, clone size, V gene, J gene, CDR3 DNA, CDR3 protein. D genes are given only for firm matches. Expanded clones are given a class, and other clones once, few, many or no size at all.

D: -; size: few; V: TRBV25-1; J: TRBJ2-5; DNA: TGTGCCAGCAGGCCGGACAGCCAAGAGACCCAGTACTTC; CDR3: CASRPDSQETQYF
D: TRBD1; size: few; V: TRBV7-9; J: TRBJ2-7; DNA: TGTGCCAGCAGCCGGCCCCCGGACAGGGGCGAGCAGTACTTC; CDR3: CASSRPPDRGEQYF
D: TRBD2; size: few; V: TRBV5-1; J: TRBJ2-1; DNA: TGCGCCAGCAGCTTGAACACGGGGGGGCCCTCCGATGAGCAGTTCTTC; CDR3: CASSLNTGGPSDEQFF
D: -; size: -; V: TRBV20-1; J: TRBJ2-5; DNA: TGCAGTGCTGCGATGTTTGGCGAGACCCAGTACTTC; CDR3: CSAAMFGETQYF
D: TRBD1; size: -; V: TRBV27; J: TRBJ2-7; DNA: TGTGCCAGCAGTAGCGGGACAGGGGACTACGAGCAGTACTTC; CDR3: CASSSGTGDYEQYF
D: -; size: -; V: TRBV27; J: TRBJ2-1; DNA: TGTGCCAGCAGTTTGGGGGGTATGGATGAGCAGTTCTTC; CDR3: CASSLGGMDEQFF
D: TRBD2; size: few; V: TRBV7-2; J: TRBJ2-3; DNA: TGTGCCAGCACCCGTGCGGGAGTAGTAATAGATACGCAGTATTTT; CDR3: CASTRAGVVIDTQYF
D: -; size: -; V: TRBV27; J: TRBJ2-1; DNA: TGTGCCAGCAGTTTAGCTAGCCAGGGTTTGAATGAGCAGTTCTTC; CDR3: CASSLASQGLNEQFF
D: -; size: -; V: TRBV3-1; J: TRBJ1-1; DNA: TGTGCCAGCAGCCAAACCTTGGGCACTGAAGCTTTCTTT; CDR3: CASSQTLGTEAFF
D: -; size: few; V: TRBV20-1; J: TRBJ2-1; DNA: TGCAGTGCTAGTCTCGACAGCGGTAATGAGCAGTTCTTC; CDR3: CSASLDSGNEQFF
D: -; size: -; V: TRBV12-3/TRBV12-4; J: TRBJ2-2; DNA: TGTGCCAGCAGTTTCATGTGGAACACCGGGGAGCTGTTTTTT; CDR3: CASSFMWNTGELFF
D: -; size: -; V: TRBV7-2; J: TRBJ2-2; DNA: TGTGCCAGCAGCTTGTTAGGCGTTGATGGCGGGGAGCTGTTTTTT; CDR3: CASSLLGVDGGELFF
D: -; size: -; V: TRBV3-1; J: TRBJ1-6; DNA: TGTGCCAGCAGCCCCCGTACATATTCACCCCTCCACTTT; CDR3: CASSPRTYSPLHF
D: TRBD2; size: few; V: TRBV20-1; J: TRBJ2-5; DNA: TGCAGTGCTAGAGGGGGACTAGCGGGTTTCCAAGAGACCCAGTACTTC; CDR3: CSARGGLAGFQETQYF
D: TRBD1; size: -; V: TRBV6-6; J: TRBJ2-7; DNA: TGTGCCAGCAGGACAGGGTACGACGAGCAGTACTTC; CDR3: CASRTGYDEQYF
D: TRBD1; size: few; V: TRBV5-1; J: TRBJ2-1; DNA: TGCGCCAGCAGCTATTCAGGGGGCGCCGCAGGGAATGAGCAGTTCTTC; CDR3: CASSYSGGAAGNEQFF
D: -; size: -; V: TRBV29-1; J: TRBJ2-6; DNA: TGCAGCGTACTGGGCTCTGGGGCCAACGTCCTGACTTTC; CDR3: CSVLGSGANVLTF
D: -; size: few; V: TRBV2; J: TRBJ2-1; DNA: TGTGCCAGCAGTGTTCGTGGGCGTGAGCAGTTCTTC; CDR3: CASSVRGREQFF
D: -; size: -; V: TRBV20-1; J: TRBJ2-7; DNA: TGCAGTGGAGGGTCAGGGTTCTCCTACGAGCAGTACTTC; CDR3: CSGGSGFSYEQYF
D: -; size: few; V: TRBV20-1; J: TRBJ2-5; DNA: TGCAGTGCTAGAGAGGGCCCGACCCAGTACTTC; CDR3: CSAREGPTQYF
D: -; size: -; V: TRBV6-5; J: TRBJ1-6; DNA: TGTGCCAGCAGTTACCGCGGGGGGTCCGGGAGACCGGCACCCCTCCACTTT; CDR3: CASSYRGGSGRPAPLHF
D: -; size: -; V: TRBV5-6; J: TRBJ2-2; DNA: TGTGCCAGCAGCCTATATACGGGAAACACCGGGGAGCTGTTTTTT; CDR3: CASSLYTGNTGELFF
D: TRBD2; size: -; V: TRBV6-2/TRBV6-3; J: TRBJ2-1; DNA: TGTGCCAGCAACCCTGGACTAGCGCTATACAATGAGCAGTTCTTC; CDR3: CASNPGLALYNEQFF
D: TRBD2; size: -; V: TRBV9; J: TRBJ2-1; DNA: TGTGCCAGCAGCGTAGCCCCGCCCGCAGCGGGGGGCTACAATGAGCAGTTCTTC; CDR3: CASSVAPPAAGGYNEQFF
D: -; size: -; V: TRBV20-1; J: TRBJ2-7; DNA: TGCGTCGGGGGGCGGCCCGCACCCAATACCCTCTACGAGCAGTACTTC; CDR3: CVGGRPAPNTLYEQYF
D: TRBD1; size: -; V: TRBV5-1; J: TRBJ1-1; DNA: TGCGCCAGCAGCTTCGGACAGGACCCGGTGTATACTGAAGCTTTCTTT; CDR3: CASSFGQDPVYTEAFF
D: -; size: -; V: TRBV2; J: TRBJ2-1; DNA: TGTGCCAGCAGTGAAAGTTCAGCGTACAATGAGCAGTTCTTC; CDR3: CASSESSAYNEQFF
D: -; size: -; V: TRBV5-1; J: TRBJ2-3; DNA: TGCGCCAGCAGCTTCGACGGAGATACGCAGTATTTT; CDR3: CASSFDGDTQYF
D: TRBD2; size: -; V: TRBV6-2/TRBV6-3; J: TRBJ2-1; DNA: TGTGCCAGCAGTACCCAACATTATGGAAGCGGGAGGGTGTTCTTC; CDR3: CASSTQHYGSGRVFF
D: -; size: many; V: TRBV12-3/TRBV12-4; J: TRBJ2-7; DNA: TGTGCCAGCAGTTTTCGAAACGAGCAGTACTTC; CDR3: CASSFRNEQYF
D: -; size: few; V: TRBV12-3/TRBV12-4; J: TRBJ2-2; DNA: TGTGCCAGCTTAGGGGGGGGCGCGTCCGGGGAGCTGTTTTTT; CDR3: CASLGGGASGELFF
D: TRBD1; size: many; V: TRBV6-2/TRBV6-3; J: TRBJ1-1; DNA: TGTGCCAGCAGTGGACGGACATCGTGGGACAGGGACACTGAAGCTTTCTTT; CDR3: CASSGRTSWDRDTEAFF
D: -; size: few; V: TRBV24-1; J: TRBJ2-1; DNA: TGTGCCACCAGTGATAAGCAGCGTATCAATGAGCAGTTCTTC; CDR3: CATSDKQRINEQFF
D: -; size: -; V: TRBV11-2; J: TRBJ2-1; DNA: TGTGCCAGCAGCTTAGCCCGGGTCCCGTACAATGAGCAGTTCTTC; CDR3: CASSLARVPYNEQFF
D: -; size: -; V: TRBV9; J: TRBJ1-1; DNA: TGTGCCAGCAGCGTGGGTGTGGGGTCTGCAGCCACTGAAGCTTTCTTT; CDR3: CASSVGVGSAATEAFF
D: TRBD1; size: -; V: TRBV25-1; J: TRBJ1-2; DNA: TGTGCCAGCAGTTGGACAGGGATTGAGGGCTACACCTTC; CDR3: CASSWTGIEGYTF
D: -; size: few; V: TRBV10-3; J: TRBJ1-1; DNA: TGTGCCATCAGTGCGACACAGGAGAACACTGAAGCTTTCTTT; CDR3: CAISATQENTEAFF
D: -; size: -; V: TRBV5-1; J: TRBJ2-7; DNA: TGCGCCAGCAGCTTGTCGGGGATCACCTACGAGCAGTACTTC; CDR3: CASSLSGITYEQYF
D: TRBD1; size: few; V: TRBV5-6; J: TRBJ1-1; DNA: TGTGCCAGCAGTCGGGACAGCAACACTGAAGCTTTCTTT; CDR3: CASSRDSNTEAFF
D: -; size: -; V: TRBV11-2; J: TRBJ2-5; DNA: TGTGCCAGCAATCAGGGATGGGGACTTCAAGAGACCCAGTACTTC; CDR3: CASNQGWGLQETQYF